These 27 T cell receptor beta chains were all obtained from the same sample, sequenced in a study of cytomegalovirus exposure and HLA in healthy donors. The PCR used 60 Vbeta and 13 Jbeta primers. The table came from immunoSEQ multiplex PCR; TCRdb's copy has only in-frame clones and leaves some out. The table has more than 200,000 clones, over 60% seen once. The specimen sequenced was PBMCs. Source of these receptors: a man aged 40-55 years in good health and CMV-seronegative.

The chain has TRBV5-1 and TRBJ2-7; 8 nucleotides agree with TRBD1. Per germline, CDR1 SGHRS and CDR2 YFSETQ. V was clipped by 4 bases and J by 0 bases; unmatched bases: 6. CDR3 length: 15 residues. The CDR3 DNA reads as TGCGCCAGCAGCCCGAGGACAGGGAGCTCCTACGAGCAGTACTTC. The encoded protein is CASSPRTGSSYEQYF.

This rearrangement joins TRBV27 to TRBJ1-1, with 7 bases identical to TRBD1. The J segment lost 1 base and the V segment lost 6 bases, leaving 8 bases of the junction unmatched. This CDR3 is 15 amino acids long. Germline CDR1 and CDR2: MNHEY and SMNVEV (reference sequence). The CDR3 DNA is TGTGCCAGCAGCCCCCGACAGGGCTGGAACACTGAAGCTTTCTTT. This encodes CASSPRQGWNTEAFF.

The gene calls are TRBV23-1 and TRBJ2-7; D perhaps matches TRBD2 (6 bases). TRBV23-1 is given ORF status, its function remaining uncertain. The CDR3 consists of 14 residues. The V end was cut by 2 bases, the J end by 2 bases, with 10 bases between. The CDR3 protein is CASSQPGLAYEQYF. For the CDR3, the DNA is TGCGCCAGCAGTCAACCGGGACTGGCCTACGAGCAGTACTTC.

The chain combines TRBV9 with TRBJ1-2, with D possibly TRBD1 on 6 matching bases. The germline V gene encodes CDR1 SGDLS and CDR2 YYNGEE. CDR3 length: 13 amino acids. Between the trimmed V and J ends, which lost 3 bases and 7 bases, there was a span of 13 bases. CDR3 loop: CASSGQAPGGYTF. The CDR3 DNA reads TGTGCCAGCAGCGGACAGGCGCCCGGTGGCTACACCTTC.

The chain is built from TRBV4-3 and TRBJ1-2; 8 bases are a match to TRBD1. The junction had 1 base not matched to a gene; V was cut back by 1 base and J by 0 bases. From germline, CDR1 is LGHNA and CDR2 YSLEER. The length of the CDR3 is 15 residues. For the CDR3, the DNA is TGCGCCAGCAGCCAAGGGACAGGGACTAACTATGGCTACACCTTC. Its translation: CASSQGTGTNYGYTF.

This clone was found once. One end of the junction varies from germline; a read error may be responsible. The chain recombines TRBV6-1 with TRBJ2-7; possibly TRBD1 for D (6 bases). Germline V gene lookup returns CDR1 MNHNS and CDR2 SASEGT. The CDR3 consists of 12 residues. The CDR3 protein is CASSANRVIVDF. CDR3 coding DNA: TGTGCCAGCAGTGCCAACAGGGTAATAGTGGACTTC.

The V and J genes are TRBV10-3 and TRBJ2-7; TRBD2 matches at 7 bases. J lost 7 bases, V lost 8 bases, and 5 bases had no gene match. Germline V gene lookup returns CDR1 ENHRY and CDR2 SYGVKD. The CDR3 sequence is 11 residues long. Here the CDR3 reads CAIRGVGEQYF. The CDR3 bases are TGTGCCATCCGGGGGGTGGGGGAGCAGTACTTC.

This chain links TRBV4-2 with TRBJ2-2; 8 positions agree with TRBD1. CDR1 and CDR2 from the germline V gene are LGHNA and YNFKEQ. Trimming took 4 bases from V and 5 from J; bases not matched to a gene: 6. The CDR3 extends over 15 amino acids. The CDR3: CASSPGQGATGELFF. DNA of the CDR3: TGTGCCAGCAGCCCTGGACAGGGTGCAACCGGGGAGCTGTTTTTT.

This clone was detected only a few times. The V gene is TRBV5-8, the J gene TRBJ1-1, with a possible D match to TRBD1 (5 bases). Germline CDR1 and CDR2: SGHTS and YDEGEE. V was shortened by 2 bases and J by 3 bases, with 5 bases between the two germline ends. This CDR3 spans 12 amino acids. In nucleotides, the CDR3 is TGTGCCAGCAGCTTAGGGGACACTGAAGCTTTCTTT. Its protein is CASSLGDTEAFF.

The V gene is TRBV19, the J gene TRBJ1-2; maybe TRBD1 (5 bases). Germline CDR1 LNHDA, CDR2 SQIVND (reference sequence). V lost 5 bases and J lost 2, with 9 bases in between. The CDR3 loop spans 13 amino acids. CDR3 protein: CASSLQENYGYTF. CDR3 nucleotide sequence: TGTGCCAGTAGTTTACAGGAGAACTATGGCTACACCTTC.

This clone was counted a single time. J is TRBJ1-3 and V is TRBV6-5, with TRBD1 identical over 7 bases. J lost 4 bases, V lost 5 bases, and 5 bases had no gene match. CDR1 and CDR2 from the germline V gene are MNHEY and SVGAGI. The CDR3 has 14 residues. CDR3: CASSLTGYGNTIYF. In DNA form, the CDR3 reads TGTGCCAGCAGTCTGACAGGGTACGGAAACACCATATATTTT.

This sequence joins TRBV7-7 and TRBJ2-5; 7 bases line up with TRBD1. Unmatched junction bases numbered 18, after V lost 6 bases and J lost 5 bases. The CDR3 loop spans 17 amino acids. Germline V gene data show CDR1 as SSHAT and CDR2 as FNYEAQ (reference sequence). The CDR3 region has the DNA TGTGCCAGCAGTAAGAACCCAGGGGGTAATCGTCAGGAGACCCAGTACTTC. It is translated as CASSKNPGGNRQETQYF. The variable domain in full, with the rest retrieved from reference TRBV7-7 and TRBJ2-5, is GAGVSQSPRYKVTKRGQDVTLRCDPISSHATLYWYQQALGQGPEFLTYFNYEAQPDKSGLPSDRFSAERPEGSISTLTIQRTEQRDSAMYRCASSKNPGGNRQETQYFGPGTRLLVL.

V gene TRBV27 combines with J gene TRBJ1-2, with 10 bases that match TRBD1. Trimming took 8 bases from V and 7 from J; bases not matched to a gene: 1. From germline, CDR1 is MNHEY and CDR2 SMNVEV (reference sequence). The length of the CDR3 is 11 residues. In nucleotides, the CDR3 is TGTGCCAGCGGGGACAGGGGTGGCTACACCTTC. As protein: CASGDRGGYTF.

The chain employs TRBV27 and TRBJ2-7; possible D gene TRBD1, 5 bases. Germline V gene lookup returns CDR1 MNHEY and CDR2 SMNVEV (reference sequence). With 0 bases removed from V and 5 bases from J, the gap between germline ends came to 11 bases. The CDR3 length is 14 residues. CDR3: CASSLSIVRDEQYF. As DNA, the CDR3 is TGTGCCAGCAGTTTATCGATCGTCAGGGACGAGCAGTACTTC.

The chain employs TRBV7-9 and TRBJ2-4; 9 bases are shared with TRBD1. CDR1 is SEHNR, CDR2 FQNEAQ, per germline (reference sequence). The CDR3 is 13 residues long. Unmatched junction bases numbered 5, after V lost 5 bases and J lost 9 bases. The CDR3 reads CASSLGTGTIQYF. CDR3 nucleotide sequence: TGTGCCAGCAGCCTCGGGACAGGGACCATTCAGTACTTC.

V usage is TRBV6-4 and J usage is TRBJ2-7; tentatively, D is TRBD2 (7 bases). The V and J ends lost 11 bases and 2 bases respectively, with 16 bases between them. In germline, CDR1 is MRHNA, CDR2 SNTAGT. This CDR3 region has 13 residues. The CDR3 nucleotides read TGTGCCGCCCCGGGGGGCCCCACCTACGAGCAGTACTTC. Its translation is CAAPGGPTYEQYF.

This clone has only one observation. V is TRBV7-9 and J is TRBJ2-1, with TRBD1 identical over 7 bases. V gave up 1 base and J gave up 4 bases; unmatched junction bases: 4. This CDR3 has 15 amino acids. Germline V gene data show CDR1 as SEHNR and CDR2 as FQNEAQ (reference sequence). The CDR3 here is CASSLEQGVYNEQFF. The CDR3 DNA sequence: TGTGCCAGCAGCTTAGAGCAGGGGGTATACAATGAGCAGTTCTTC.

The CDR3 loop reads CASRVDRGIGSIQYF. In nucleotides, the CDR3 is TGCGCCAGCAGGGTGGACAGGGGTATAGGAAGCATTCAGTACTTC. This sequence joins TRBV5-1 and TRBJ2-4; 9 nucleotides match TRBD1. Unmatched junction bases numbered 12, after V lost 5 bases and J lost 9 bases. Germline lookup yields CDR1 SGHRS and CDR2 YFSETQ. This CDR3 has 15 residues.

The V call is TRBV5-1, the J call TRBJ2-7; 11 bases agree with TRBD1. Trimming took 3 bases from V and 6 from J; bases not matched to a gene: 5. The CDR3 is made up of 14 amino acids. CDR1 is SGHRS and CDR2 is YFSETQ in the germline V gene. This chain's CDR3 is CASSWEGQGGEQYF. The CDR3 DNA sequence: TGCGCCAGCAGCTGGGAGGGACAGGGGGGCGAGCAGTACTTC.

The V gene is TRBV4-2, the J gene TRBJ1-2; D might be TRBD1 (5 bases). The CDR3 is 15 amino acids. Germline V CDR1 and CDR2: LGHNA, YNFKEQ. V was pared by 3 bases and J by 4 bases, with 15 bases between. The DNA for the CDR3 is TGTGCCAGCAGCCAGCCCGGAGGGGATAGCTATGGCTACACCTTC. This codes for CASSQPGGDSYGYTF.

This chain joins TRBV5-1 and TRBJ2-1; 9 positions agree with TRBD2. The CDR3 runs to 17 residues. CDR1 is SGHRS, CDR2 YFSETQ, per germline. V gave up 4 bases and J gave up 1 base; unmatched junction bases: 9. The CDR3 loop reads CASSNSRGGLSYNEQFF. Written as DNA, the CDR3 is TGCGCCAGCAGCAATTCGCGGGGGGGCCTTTCCTACAATGAGCAGTTCTTC.

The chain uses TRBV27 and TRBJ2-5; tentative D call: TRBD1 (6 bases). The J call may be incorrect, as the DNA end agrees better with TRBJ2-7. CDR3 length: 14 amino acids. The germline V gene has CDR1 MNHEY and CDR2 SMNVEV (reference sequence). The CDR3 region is CASSFAGASYEQYF. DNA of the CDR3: TGTGCCAGCAGTTTCGCAGGGGCCTCCTACGAGCAGTACTTC.

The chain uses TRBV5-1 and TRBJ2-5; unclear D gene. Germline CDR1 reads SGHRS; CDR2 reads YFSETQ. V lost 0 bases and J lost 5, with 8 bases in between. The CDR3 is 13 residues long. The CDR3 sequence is CASSLGERETQYF. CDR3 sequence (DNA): TGCGCCAGCAGCTTGGGAGAGAGGGAGACCCAGTACTTC.

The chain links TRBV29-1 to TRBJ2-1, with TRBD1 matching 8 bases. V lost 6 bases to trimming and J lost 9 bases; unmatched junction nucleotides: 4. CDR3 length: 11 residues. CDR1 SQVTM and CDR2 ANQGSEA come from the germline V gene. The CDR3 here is CSVAGQGEQFF. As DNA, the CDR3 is TGCAGCGTAGCCGGACAGGGTGAGCAGTTCTTC.

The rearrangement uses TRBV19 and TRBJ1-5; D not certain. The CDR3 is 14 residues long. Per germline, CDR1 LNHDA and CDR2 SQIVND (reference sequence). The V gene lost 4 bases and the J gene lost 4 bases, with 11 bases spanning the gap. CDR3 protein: CASSRRRENQPQHF. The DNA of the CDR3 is TGTGCCAGTAGTAGGCGGCGAGAGAATCAGCCCCAGCATTTT.

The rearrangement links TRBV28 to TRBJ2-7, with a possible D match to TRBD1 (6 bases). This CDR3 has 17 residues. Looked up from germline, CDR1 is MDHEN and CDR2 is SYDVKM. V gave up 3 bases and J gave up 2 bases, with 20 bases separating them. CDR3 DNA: TGTGCCAGCAGTTTCCGGGGCAGGGGCGATCCCCCCTACGAGCAGTACTTC. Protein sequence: CASSFRGRGDPPYEQYF. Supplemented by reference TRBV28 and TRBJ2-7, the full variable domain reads DVKVTQSSRYLVKRTGEKVFLECVQDMDHENMFWYRQDPGLGLRLIYFSYDVKMKEKGDIPEGYSVSREKKERFSLILESASTNQTSMYLCASSFRGRGDPPYEQYFGPGTRLTVT.

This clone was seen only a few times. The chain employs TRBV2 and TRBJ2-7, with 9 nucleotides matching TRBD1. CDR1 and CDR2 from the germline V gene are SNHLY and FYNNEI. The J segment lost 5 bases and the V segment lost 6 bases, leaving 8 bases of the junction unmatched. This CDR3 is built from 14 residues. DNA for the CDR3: TGTGCCAGCAGCCTGGACAGGGGTTTAAACGAGCAGTACTTC. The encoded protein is CASSLDRGLNEQYF.